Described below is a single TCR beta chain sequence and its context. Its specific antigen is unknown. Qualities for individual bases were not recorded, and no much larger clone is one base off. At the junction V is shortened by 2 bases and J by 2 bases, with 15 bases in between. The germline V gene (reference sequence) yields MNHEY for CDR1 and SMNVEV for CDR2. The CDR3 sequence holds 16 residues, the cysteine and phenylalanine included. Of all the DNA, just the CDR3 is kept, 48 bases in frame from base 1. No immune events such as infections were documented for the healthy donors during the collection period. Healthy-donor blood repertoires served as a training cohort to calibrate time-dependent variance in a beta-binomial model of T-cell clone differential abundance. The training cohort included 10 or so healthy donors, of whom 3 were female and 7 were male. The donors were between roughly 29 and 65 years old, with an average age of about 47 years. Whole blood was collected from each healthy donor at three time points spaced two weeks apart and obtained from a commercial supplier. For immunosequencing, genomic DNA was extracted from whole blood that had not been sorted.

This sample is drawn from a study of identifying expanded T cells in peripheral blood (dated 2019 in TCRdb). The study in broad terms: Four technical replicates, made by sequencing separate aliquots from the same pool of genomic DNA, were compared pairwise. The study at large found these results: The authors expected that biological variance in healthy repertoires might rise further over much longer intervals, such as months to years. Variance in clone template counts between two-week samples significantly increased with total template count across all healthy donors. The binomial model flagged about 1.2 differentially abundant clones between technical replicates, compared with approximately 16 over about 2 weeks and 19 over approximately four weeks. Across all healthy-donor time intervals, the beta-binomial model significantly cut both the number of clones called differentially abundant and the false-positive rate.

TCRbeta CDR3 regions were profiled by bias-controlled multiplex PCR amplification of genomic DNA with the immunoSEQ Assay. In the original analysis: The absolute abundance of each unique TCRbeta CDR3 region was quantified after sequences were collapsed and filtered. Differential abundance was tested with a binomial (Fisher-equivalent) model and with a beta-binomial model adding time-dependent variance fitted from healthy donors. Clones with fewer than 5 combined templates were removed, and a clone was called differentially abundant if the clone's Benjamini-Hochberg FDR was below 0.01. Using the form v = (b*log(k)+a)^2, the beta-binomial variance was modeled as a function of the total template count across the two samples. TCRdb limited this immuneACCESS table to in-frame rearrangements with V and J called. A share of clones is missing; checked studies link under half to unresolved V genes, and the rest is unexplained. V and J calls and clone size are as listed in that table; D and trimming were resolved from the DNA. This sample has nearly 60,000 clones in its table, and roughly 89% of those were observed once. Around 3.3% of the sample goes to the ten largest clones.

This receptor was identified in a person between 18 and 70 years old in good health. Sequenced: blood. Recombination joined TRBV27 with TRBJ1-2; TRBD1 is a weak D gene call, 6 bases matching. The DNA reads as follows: TGTGCCAGCAGTTTAGACGGGGCACAGGGAAACTATGGCTACACCTTC. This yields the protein CASSLDGAQGNYGYTF.